The source of this TCR beta chain is a study of shared clonotypes between healthy human individuals (dated by TCRdb to 2018 to 2020). In the study overall: The cohort included a few men and a couple of women between 18 and 49 years of age. For each donor, CD4 naive and CD4 memory were each given three plates, CD8 naive was given two plates, and CD8 memory was given one plate. Blood TCR repertoires of a handful of healthy adults were deeply sequenced to estimate repertoire size and the extent of clonotype sharing between individuals. To increase sequencing depth and limit assay-specific biases, different laboratories used diverse techniques to prepare libraries and sequence TCR repertoires. Each donor's leukapheresis produced roughly between roughly 0.9 and 8.9 billion PBMCs. The full study reports these points: Naive subsets generally had larger estimated clonotype richness than memory subsets did. When a handful of donors were compared, the shared fraction of clonotypes was roughly 4.8% for naive CD4, less than 4% for naive CD8, more than 2% for memory CD4, and 0.4% for memory CD8. The small number of donors limited the genetic and exposure-history diversity represented. Sampling was restricted to blood, and TCR repertoires in tissue are likely to differ from TCR repertoires in blood. Higher generation probabilities were observed for clonotypes shared by all four sorted-subset donors than for non-shared clonotypes. Incomplete sequencing was indicated by rarefaction of sorted-subset datasets, despite the large sequencing depth. Based on pairwise subsampling, the degree of clonotype sharing among donors was expected to be affected by sequencing depth.

CD8 naive samples consisted of CD45RO-negative cells that were positively selected for CCR7, yielding a CD45RA+CCR7+ population without TemRA cells. The donors were healthy, HIV-negative adults who had no recently reported acute infections or vaccinations. Every donor was a Caucasian adult living in Nashville, Tennessee, USA. After blood collection by leukapheresis, PBMCs were isolated using Ficoll-Histopaque density gradient centrifugation and then cryopreserved in the vapor phase of liquid nitrogen. Analytical flow cytometry was used to check the purity and quantity of every magnetically sorted T cell population. Genomic DNA was isolated from every sorted fraction and measured by UV absorbance on a Nanodrop 2000c. TCR CDR3 regions were amplified from genomic DNA by multiplex PCR using the deep immunoSEQ assay. Genomic DNA extracted from each cell subset was distributed evenly over all wells of several immunoSEQ 96-well plates, and each plate served as one replicate. For sorted subsets, each replicate PCR was loaded with approximately 190 ng genomic DNA, equivalent to about 30,000 T cell genomes. The purified libraries were quantified using a Qubit 3.0 fluorometer, sized with a Bioanalyzer 2100, and then quantified again using the KAPA Library Quantification kit. Every immunoSEQ 96-well plate was sequenced on a separate single-read 150-cycle Illumina NextSeq 550 flow cell. On the study's bioinformatics: Because the immunoSEQ output held only junctional sequences and lacked quality scores, the filtering could not match the filtering applied to full-length reads. To assign V/J genes and CDR3, sequences were annotated against IMGT germline references using PyIR, a Python wrapper for IgBLAST v1.9. Reads were removed for weak V/J assignments (E-value above 1e-6), missing CDR3, stop codons, out-of-frame junctions, or ambiguous translated residues. V3J clonotypes were defined by identical inferred V gene, J gene, and CDR3 amino acid sequence. Percentage overlap between repertoires was computed as shared unique clonotypes divided by the size of the smaller repertoire. Three approaches were used to assess repertoire richness: RTK rarefaction, the Chao1 estimator, and Recon v2.1 estimates of unobserved clonotypes. OLGA was used to compute generation probabilities for all TCRbeta clonotypes that the gDNA method yielded from a handful of donors. TCRdb provides this immuneACCESS table in a form limited to in-frame rearrangements. Some clones are lacking; in checked studies, under half of them reflect an unresolved V gene, and why the rest are absent is not known. The V and J calls and clone size come from that table; D and trimming were worked out from the DNA. In all, the sample holds 550,000 to 650,000 clones, and 95% to 96% of those were seen once. 0.11% of the sample lies in the top ten.

From a lookup of the germline V gene, CDR1 and CDR2 are SGDLS and YYNGEE. Including the terminal cysteine and phenylalanine, the CDR3 comprises 14 residues. Only the CDR3 region is kept as DNA, spanning 42 bases read in frame from base 1. V and J are truncated by 0 bases and 2 bases respectively, leaving an intervening sequence of 9 bases. In regard to this clone: The specificity of this receptor is unknown. Base qualities were left out, and no much larger clone turns up one base away. Other DNA sequences in this specimen translate into the identical CDR3.

This chain is built from TRBV9 and TRBJ2-7, with a tentative D gene TRBD2 over 6 matching bases. This sequence originates from a woman aged 30 to 39 in good health. The sequencing input was naive CD8+ T cells sorted from blood. The cell subset or site label, as the study defines it: CD45RA+CCR7+. Read as DNA, the sequence is TGTGCCAGCAGCGTAGGAACGGGGGCCTACGAGCAGTACTTC. Translated, it reads CASSVGTGAYEQYF.